This T cell receptor (beta chain) came from a study of cytomegalovirus exposure and HLA in healthy donors (dated by TCRdb to the late 2010s). Context from the whole study: In an earlier analysis of roughly 590 of the donors, under 300 Gb of sequence data and 100 million or so unique TCR beta sequences from approximately 180 million T cells were reported. An early release that covered about 600 HLA-typed donors contained about 300 gigabases of sequencing data and tens of millions of unique TCR sequences. Among the roughly 400 genotyped donors, roughly 80% belonged to the genetic ancestry cluster associated with self-reported Caucasian donors. The aim of the study was to test whether cataloging public T cell receptors could identify signatures of past pathogen exposure. The study used immunosequencing to profile the T cell repertoires of approximately 640 subjects and linked those repertoires to cytomegalovirus serostatus. In addition to the first cohort of 666 subjects, a separate validation cohort of around 110 different subjects was used. To predict cytomegalovirus infection status, the study combined high-throughput TCR immunosequencing, statistical association of individual TCRs with disease status, and machine learning. A later analysis re-examined previously published TCR beta repertoires from more than 650 donors and added high-resolution HLA genotyping to investigate patterns of TCR occurrence. In the later analysis, no new phenotypic data were used to find candidate immune exposures; instead, reliance was placed on TCR beta sequences and their occurrence across donors. To decide whether each TCR beta V gene segment behaved as functional or pseudogenic, an earlier analysis of some 570 of the donors relied on high-throughput TCR beta sequencing. Donor age, sex, ethnicity and CMV serostatus were compiled alongside the repertoire data. A later genetic analysis used genome-wide SNP genotypes for about 65% of the 666 donors, treating that subset as a discovery cohort. Every discovery cohort repertoire had been produced on one sequencing platform. Class I and class II HLA loci were covered by the typing at four-digit resolution. Typing coverage varied by locus: about 620-630 donors for A, B, C, DRB1 and DQB1; about 520 for DQA1; around 610 for DPA1; 450 to 480 for DPB1. Several DR-DQ haplotypes were treated as single units for association and clustering because of strong linkage in the cohort. Across 300 to 400 genotyped donors of the cohort, an average of roughly 250,000 unique TCR beta nucleotide sequences per donor were sequenced, and 15% to 20% of those sequences were non-productive.

The cohort consisted of 600 to 700 healthy bone marrow donors. At the time of sampling, all cohort members were nominally healthy, though unrecorded immune exposures were likely present. The donor tested CMV seronegative, placing the donor among the approximately 400 seronegative members of the cohort. A peripheral blood sample was provided by each donor, and peripheral blood mononuclear cells were used for TCR beta sequencing. Genomic DNA extraction from the blood cell samples was performed with the Qiagen DNeasy Blood Extraction Kit. V drops 5 bases and J drops 1 base, leaving 15 bases in between. The germline V gene sets CDR1 to MDHEN and CDR2 to SYDVKM. From its cysteine to its phenylalanine, the CDR3 spans 16 amino acids. Of the read, only the CDR3 DNA is kept; its 48 bases are in frame from base 1. Libraries were built with the immunoSEQ multiplex PCR assay. For the multiplex PCR, a mixture combining 60 forward primers for TCR Vbeta segments and 13 reverse primers for TCR Jbeta segments was used. The CDR3 region of rearranged TCR beta genes was amplified from genomic DNA by a multiplex PCR assay. The amplified TCR beta libraries were sequenced on the Illumina HiSeq System as 87-base-pair reads. The authors processed their data as follows. In a later analysis, around 80 million unique TCR beta chains were counted across the 500 to 850 repertoires, and roughly 10 million of these chains were shared by at least two donors. Raw reads were error-corrected and collapsed into unique sequences with a nearest-neighbor algorithm that merged closely related sequences to remove PCR and sequencing errors. Alignment of CDR3 sequences to IMGT reference sequences was used to assign V, D and J gene segments. For a sequence to be retained, at least a six-nucleotide match to both a V gene segment and a J gene segment was required. Rearrangements were called productive when the CDR3 lacked stop codons and stayed in frame with V and J; all others were non-productive. CDR3 was defined according to IMGT convention as the region running from the second conserved V-encoded cysteine to the conserved J-encoded phenylalanine. Sequences without an unambiguous match to a single V gene segment were excluded from the earlier analysis of a few hundred of the donors. An earlier analysis of a few hundred of the donors called V segments functional above 56.7% productive rearrangements and segregating when the between-donor standard deviation exceeded 5%. To diagnose cytomegalovirus status from the catalog of TCR beta chain sequences, a statistical classification framework was built. In a later analysis, TCR nucleotide sequences were compared against IMGT/GENE-DB human TR gene sequences so that V and J genes could be assigned. In a later analysis, CDR3 sequences and most-parsimonious VDJ recombination scenarios were assigned using the TCRdist pipeline. In a later analysis, each TCR beta chain was defined by its CDR3 amino acid sequence together with its V-gene family, and reads lacking a unique V-gene family were excluded. As a way to deal with suspected cross-contamination and a sequencing artifact, a later analysis dropped 592 nucleotide sequences that were highly shared and had low generation probability. A later analysis calculated a clonal expansion index for each public chain from normalized within-repertoire ranks of inferred template counts. In a later analysis, generation probabilities were computed with a VDJ recombination model fitted to out-of-frame rearrangements, and the resulting probabilities were checked against IGoR. In a later analysis, hypergeometric tests were used to score TCR-TCR, TCR-HLA and TCR-CMV co-occurrence, with a repertoire-size bias correction applied to TCR pairs. To estimate false discovery rates, a later analysis permuted the HLA or CMV assignments 20 times. A later analysis grouped co-occurring TCRs with DBSCAN, adding TCRdist sequence similarity when clustering within HLA-allele-positive subsets. For co-occurrence clustering, repertoires with fewer than 30,000 or more than 120,000 public chains were excluded, along with roughly 5 repertoires with anomalous nucleotide sharing. TCRdb provides this immuneACCESS table in a form limited to in-frame rearrangements. Some clones are lacking; in checked studies, under half of them reflect an unresolved V gene, and why the rest are absent is not known. The DNA gave D and trimming, while V, J and clone size come from that table. Present in this sample are 120,000 or so clones, roughly 78% of which were seen just once. The ten largest clonotypes hold over 5.5% of the sample.

Here is what the overall study found, with its caveats: Cytomegalovirus status was reported to be diagnosed by the classifier with high specificity and sensitivity in both the original and validation cohorts. Assigning TCR associations to individual alleles was difficult when HLA alleles, especially DR and DQ, strongly co-occurred. A further reported finding was that TCR beta sequences accurately predicted the HLA-A and HLA-B alleles for most subjects in the first cohort. In a later analysis, the rate of TCR association differed among HLA loci, with DRB1 alleles having the most associated TCRs and HLA-C alleles having the fewest. The study listed 150 to 200 TCR beta chains as associated with cytomegalovirus. Several of the top co-occurrence clusters appeared to be linked to parvovirus B19, influenza, CMV and Epstein-Barr virus, according to a later analysis. This cohort had only TCR beta chains sequenced, and the lack of alpha or paired-chain data limited which features could be detected. Linkage disequilibrium might explain the correlated functional status among segregating V segments, but an unknown experimental factor could not be excluded. A later genetic analysis associated a missense DCLRE1C variant with V-gene and J-gene trimming of TCR beta chains, and an independent cohort replicated the association. Most TCR sequences were observed very rarely across donors, whereas some public TCRs were present in many individuals. In an earlier analysis of around 600 of the donors, most TCR beta V segments were observed in productive rearrangements about 87% or about 30% of the time, broadly matching IMGT annotations. According to a later analysis, most CMV-associated TCR beta chains appeared to be HLA-restricted, and the HLA associations seemed to be driven largely by CMV exposure. Compared with equally common non-associated chains, HLA-associated TCR beta chains in a later analysis were more clonally expanded and had lower generation probabilities. In vitro tests confirmed that a few of the cytomegalovirus-associated TCR beta chains recognize cytomegalovirus antigens. Some IMGT-functional V segments, including TRBV6-2 and TRBV6-3, could not be distinguished by the 87-base-pair reads and were therefore excluded. The presence/absence analyses assumed that sequencing depth was roughly uniform across donors, and that assumption may not be true. Because some donors lacked HLA typing at each locus, the association tests relied only on the typed subset. According to a later genetic analysis, donors in an Asian-associated ancestry cluster had fewer N-insertions in productive TCRs than the approximately 630-donor mean. A cluster of highly shared sequence variants was judged likely to represent a technical artifact of the sequencing pipeline. Because counts were too low, roughly 18 rarely observed V segments, including chromosome 9 orphons, were left out of the earlier analysis of about 620 of the donors. For the cohort, immune exposure information was limited to CMV serostatus. It was suggested by the authors that the approach could potentially be generalized to other disease states and immunological phenotypes. Specific HLA alleles were associated with 16,951 TCR beta sequences at a false discovery rate of 0.05 in a later analysis.

This clone was picked up one time. Its antigen target is currently unknown. Base quality data are lacking; no much larger clone is found one base away. Sequenced sample: PBMCs. The source is a woman aged 35 to 49 in good health and CMV-seronegative. Here the chain combines TRBV28 and TRBJ2-1; TRBD2 is perhaps the D gene, given 5 matching bases. The sequenced DNA: TGTGCCAGCAGTCCCGTCGGACTTCCGTCCTACAATGAGCAGTTCTTC. Translation gives CASSPVGLPSYNEQFF.